These T cell receptor beta chains were read from a single sample in a study of human versus mouse CDR3 diversity and MHC coevolution. Some clones are missing from TCRdb's copy, which holds only in-frame ones; the method was immunoSEQ multiplex PCR. The sample records fewer than 80,000 clones, just under 95% being singletons. Sequencing was carried out using naive CD4+ T cells from blood. The origin of the receptors is a person aged 25 to 69 in good health. Both conserved end residues are part of each CDR3. D genes are given only for firm matches. Clone size is shown for a subset of rows, as once, few, many or a class of expanded clone.

j_call d_call clone_size v_call cdr3_nt cdr3_aa
TRBJ2-2 TRBD2 - TRBV6-5 TGTGCCAGCAGGGGACTAGCGGGGGTGAACGGGGAGCTGTTTTTT CASRGLAGVNGELFF
TRBJ1-1 - - TRBV11-2 TGTGCCAGCAGCTTTGAGGGAACGGGCTACACTGAAGCTTTCTTT CASSFEGTGYTEAFF
TRBJ1-5 TRBD1 - TRBV28 TGTGCCAGCATCTCGGCGGACAGGGAGGAAAGCAATCAGCCCCAGCATTTT CASISADREESNQPQHF
TRBJ2-3 TRBD1 - TRBV6-1 TGTGCCAGCAAGACAGGGACCTCTGGCACAGATACGCAGTATTTT CASKTGTSGTDTQYF
TRBJ2-6 TRBD1 - TRBV5-4 TGTGCCAGCAACCCTGCGACAGGGTCTACGGGGGCCAACGTCCTGACTTTC CASNPATGSTGANVLTF
TRBJ2-1 TRBD2 - TRBV7-2 TGTGCCAGCAGCTTCAGAGCGGGATCGTCGGGTGAGCAGTTCTTC CASSFRAGSSGEQFF
TRBJ2-3 TRBD2 - TRBV7-9 TGTGCCAGCAGCCCCCTTAGCGGGATCCCCACAGATACGCAGTATTTT CASSPLSGIPTDTQYF
TRBJ1-2 TRBD1 - TRBV6-1 TGTGCCAGCAGCCCGCAGGGGGGTAGCGGCTACACCTTC CASSPQGGSGYTF
TRBJ2-1 TRBD2 - TRBV5-1 TGCGCCAGCAGCTTGAACGGTCGGGGGGGTATCAATGAGCAGTTCTTC CASSLNGRGGINEQFF
TRBJ2-3 TRBD1 - TRBV7-9 TGTGCCAGCAGCCGAACCGGGACAGGGGGCTCCCTCCCCACAGATACGCAGTATTTT CASSRTGTGGSLPTDTQYF
TRBJ1-3 TRBD1 - TRBV4-2 TGTGCCAGCAGCCAAGAGAGTCAGGGGGCGATCGGAGGAAACACCATATATTTT CASSQESQGAIGGNTIYF
TRBJ2-7 - - TRBV2 TGTGCCAGCACAGGGAATGCGTACGAGCAGTACTTC CASTGNAYEQYF
TRBJ2-7 TRBD1 - TRBV27 TGTGCCAGCAGTTTAGTCGGGACAGGGAATTACGAGCAGTACTTC CASSLVGTGNYEQYF
TRBJ2-7 TRBD1 - TRBV7-9 TGTGCCAGCAGCCGAAGGGGGCCCCGCTCCTACGAGCAGTACTTC CASSRRGPRSYEQYF
TRBJ1-2 - - TRBV5-1 TGCGCCAGCAGCTTGGACGCCCTGAGGGCGGCTAACTATGGCTACACCTTC CASSLDALRAANYGYTF
TRBJ1-2 TRBD1 - TRBV18 TGTGCCAGCTCGCCGACAGGGAGGCATGGCTACACCTTC CASSPTGRHGYTF
TRBJ1-1 - - TRBV7-3 TGTGCCAGCAGCTTAGCACAGAACACTGAAGCTTTCTTT CASSLAQNTEAFF
TRBJ1-2 - - TRBV6-4 TGTGCCAGCAGTAATAGCGACTATGGCTACACCTTC CASSNSDYGYTF
TRBJ2-3 TRBD1 - TRBV27 TGTGCCAGCAGTTTTCTGGGACAGGGAAACACAGATACGCAGTATTTT CASSFLGQGNTDTQYF
TRBJ2-7 - - TRBV10-3 TGTGCCATCAGTGAGTTCCCTGACATCTCCTACGAGCAGTACTTC CAISEFPDISYEQYF
TRBJ1-5 TRBD1 - TRBV30 TGTGCCTGGGCGGGACAGTCAAATCAGCCCCAGCATTTT CAWAGQSNQPQHF
TRBJ1-5 - few TRBV19 TGTGCCAGTAGTATCGAGGGAAAACAGCCCCAGCATTTT CASSIEGKQPQHF
TRBJ1-5 - - TRBV19 TGTGCCAGTAGTATAGAGCCGGGGGGTAATCAGCCCCAGCATTTT CASSIEPGGNQPQHF
TRBJ2-5 TRBD2 - TRBV9 TGTGCCAGCAGCCTTCGCGGCGGGGGGGAATGGGAGACCCAGTACTTC CASSLRGGGEWETQYF
TRBJ2-3 - - TRBV18 TGTGCCAGCTCACCACCCGAGGGTACGCAGTATTTT CASSPPEGTQYF
TRBJ2-5 TRBD1 - TRBV2 TGTGCCAGCAGCCCCGACAGGGTCCAAGAGACCCAGTACTTC CASSPDRVQETQYF
TRBJ2-3 TRBD2 - TRBV30 TGTGCCTGGAGTCCGAGCGGGAGTGCAGATACGCAGTATTTT CAWSPSGSADTQYF
TRBJ2-3 TRBD2 - TRBV9 TGTGCCAGCAGCGTAGGGACTAGCGGGGGGCTCATCACAGATACGCAGTATTTT CASSVGTSGGLITDTQYF
TRBJ2-7 - - TRBV7-8 TGTGCCAGCAGCCAGATGAGGATCTCCTACGAGCAGTACTTC CASSQMRISYEQYF
TRBJ2-4 TRBD2 - TRBV29-1 TGCAGCGTTGAAGGTGCGGGAGAGAGGAAAAACATTCAGTACTTC CSVEGAGERKNIQYF
TRBJ1-5 - - TRBV4-1 TGCGCCAGCAGTCGATATTCCGGGAGTGAGGGCAATCAGCCCCAGCATTTT CASSRYSGSEGNQPQHF
TRBJ1-5 - - TRBV5-6 TGTGCCAGCAGCTCCAACAATCAGCCCCAGCATTTT CASSSNNQPQHF
TRBJ2-1 TRBD2 - TRBV7-9 TGTGCCAGCAGCTTGGGACTAGGGGTAGATGAGCAGTTCTTC CASSLGLGVDEQFF
TRBJ1-1 - - TRBV19 TGTGCCAGCTCCCAGGGAGGCACTGAAGCTTTCTTT CASSQGGTEAFF
TRBJ2-5 - - TRBV18 TGTGCCAGCTCACCACTTGTCAGCCAAGAGACCCAGTACTTC CASSPLVSQETQYF
TRBJ2-1 TRBD2 - TRBV6-1 TGTGCCAGCAGTGTCTCCTCCGGGACTAGACTCTACAATGAGCAGTTCTTC CASSVSSGTRLYNEQFF
TRBJ1-2 - - TRBV7-9 TGTGCCAGCAGCTTGGACGCCCTTACAGGGTCTAACTATGGCTACACCTTC CASSLDALTGSNYGYTF
TRBJ1-5 TRBD1 - TRBV6-1 TGTGCCACCAGCCAGGGGGCAATTCAGCCCCAGCATTTT CATSQGAIQPQHF
TRBJ2-3 TRBD2 - TRBV4-1 TGCGCCAGCAGCCGTTGGCTAGCGGGAGTGAATCCCCCCACAGATACGCAGTATTTT CASSRWLAGVNPPTDTQYF
TRBJ1-2 - - TRBV30 TGTGCCTGGAGTGCCCCGGACTATGGCTACACCTTC CAWSAPDYGYTF
TRBJ2-5 - - TRBV10-2 TGCGCCAGCAGGGGCGGGGAGACCCAGTACTTC CASRGGETQYF
TRBJ1-5 - - TRBV18 TGTGCCAGCTCACTTTCAGGGTTTGGTAGTCCTCGCAATCAGCCCCAGCATTTT CASSLSGFGSPRNQPQHF
TRBJ1-1 - - TRBV7-2 TGTGCCAGCAGCTTAGCGACGGGTAGGACTGAAGCTTTCTTT CASSLATGRTEAFF
TRBJ1-5 TRBD1 few TRBV28 TGTGCCAGCACCGACAGGGATAGCAATCAGCCCCAGCATTTT CASTDRDSNQPQHF
TRBJ1-1 - - TRBV5-1 TGCGCCAGCAGCTTGCGCAGGGGGAACACTGAAGCTTTCTTT CASSLRRGNTEAFF
TRBJ2-7 - - TRBV19 TGTGCCAGTAGTATCGACTCATTCTACGAGCAGTACTTC CASSIDSFYEQYF
TRBJ2-2 TRBD1 - TRBV4-2 TGTGCCAGCAGCCAACAGGGACAGGGATTTTCCACCGGGGAGCTGTTTTTT CASSQQGQGFSTGELFF
TRBJ2-3 TRBD2 - TRBV14 TGTGCCAGCAGCCTGGGTCCGACTAGCCCTAACACAGATACGCAGTATTTT CASSLGPTSPNTDTQYF
TRBJ2-7 - - TRBV21-1 TGTGCCAGCAGCCGCGAGGGGGCTGTCTACGAGCAGTACTTC CASSREGAVYEQYF
TRBJ2-3 - - TRBV6-4 TGTGCCAGCAGTGACACAAGCACAGATACGCAGTATTTT CASSDTSTDTQYF